This TCR beta chain was retrieved from a study of cytomegalovirus exposure and HLA in healthy donors. Study background: In a previous analysis, about 100 million unique TCR beta sequences were found from about 190 million T cells.

The study sampled nominally healthy donors, though unrecorded immune exposures were likely. It was with 60 Vbeta and 13 Jbeta primers that the PCR ran. Measured with immunoSEQ multiplex PCR; TCRdb has only the in-frame clones, and not every one. The data hold tens of thousands of clones, with over 50% observed a single time. Of note for this clone: The target antigen is unknown.

Points from the study as a whole: Later analysis suggested most CMV-associated TCR beta chains were HLA-restricted. It was confirmed in vitro that a few of the CMV-associated chains were specific for CMV antigens.

Trimming shortened V by 5 bases and J by 8 bases, and 12 bases separated the two germline ends. The length of the CDR3 is 13 residues. CDR1 is MGHRA, CDR2 YSYEKL, per germline. V usage is TRBV4-1 and J usage is TRBJ1-4; no reliable D call. This receptor was obtained from a man between 35 and 55 years old in good health and CMV-seropositive. Sample: PBMCs. CDR3 nucleotide sequence: TGCGCCAGCAGCATTTATATGCGGGAAAAACTGTTTTTT. This gives the protein CASSIYMREKLFF.